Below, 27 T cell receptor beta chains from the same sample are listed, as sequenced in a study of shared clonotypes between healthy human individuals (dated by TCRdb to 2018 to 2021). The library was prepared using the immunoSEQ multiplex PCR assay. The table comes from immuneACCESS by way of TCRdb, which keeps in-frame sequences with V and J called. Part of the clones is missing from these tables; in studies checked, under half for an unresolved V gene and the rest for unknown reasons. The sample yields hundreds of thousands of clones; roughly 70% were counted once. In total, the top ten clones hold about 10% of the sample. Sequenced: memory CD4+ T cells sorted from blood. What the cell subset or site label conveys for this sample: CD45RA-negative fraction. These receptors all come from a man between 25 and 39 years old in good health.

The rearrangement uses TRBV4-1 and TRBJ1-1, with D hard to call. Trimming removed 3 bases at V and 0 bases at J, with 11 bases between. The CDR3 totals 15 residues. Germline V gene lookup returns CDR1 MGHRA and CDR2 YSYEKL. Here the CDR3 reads CASSQGPGMNTEAFF. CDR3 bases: TGCGCCAGCAGCCAGGGCCCAGGAATGAACACTGAAGCTTTCTTT.

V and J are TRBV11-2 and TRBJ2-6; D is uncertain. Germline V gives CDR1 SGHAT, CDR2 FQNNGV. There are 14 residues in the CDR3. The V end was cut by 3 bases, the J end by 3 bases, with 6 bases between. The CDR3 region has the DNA TGTGCCAGCAGCTTTGGCCATGGGGCCAACGTCCTGACTTTC. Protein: CASSFGHGANVLTF.

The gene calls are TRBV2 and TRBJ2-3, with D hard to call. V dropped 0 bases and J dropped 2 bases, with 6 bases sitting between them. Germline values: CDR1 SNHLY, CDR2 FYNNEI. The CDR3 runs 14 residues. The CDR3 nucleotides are TGTGCCAGCAGTGAAGCGCTGATCACAGATACGCAGTATTTT. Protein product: CASSEALITDTQYF.

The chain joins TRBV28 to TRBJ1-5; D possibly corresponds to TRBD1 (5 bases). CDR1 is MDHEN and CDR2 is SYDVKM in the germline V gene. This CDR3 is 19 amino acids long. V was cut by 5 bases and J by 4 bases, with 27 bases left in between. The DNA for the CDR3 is TGTGCCAGCAGTCCCGCGCGGGGCCAGGTACTTCAGACTAATCAGCCCCAGCATTTT. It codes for CASSPARGQVLQTNQPQHF.

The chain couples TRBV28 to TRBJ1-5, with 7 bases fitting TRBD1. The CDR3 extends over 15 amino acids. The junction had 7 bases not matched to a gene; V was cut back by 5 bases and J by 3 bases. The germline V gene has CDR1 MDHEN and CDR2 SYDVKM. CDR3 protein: CASSRAGTANQPQHF. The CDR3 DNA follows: TGTGCCAGCAGTCGAGCCGGGACAGCCAATCAGCCCCAGCATTTT.

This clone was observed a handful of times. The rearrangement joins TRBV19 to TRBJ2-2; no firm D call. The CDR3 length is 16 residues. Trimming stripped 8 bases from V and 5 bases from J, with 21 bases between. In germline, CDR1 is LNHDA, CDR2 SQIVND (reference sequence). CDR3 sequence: CASFPRPSFVTGELFF. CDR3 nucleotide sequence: TGTGCCAGTTTTCCCCGGCCCAGTTTCGTAACCGGGGAGCTGTTTTTT.

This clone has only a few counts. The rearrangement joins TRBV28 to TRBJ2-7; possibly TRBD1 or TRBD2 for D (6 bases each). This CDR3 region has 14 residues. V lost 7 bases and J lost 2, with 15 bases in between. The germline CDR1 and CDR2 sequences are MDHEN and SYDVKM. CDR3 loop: CASNWGAAAYEQYF. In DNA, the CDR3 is TGTGCCAGCAACTGGGGGGCGGCTGCCTACGAGCAGTACTTC.

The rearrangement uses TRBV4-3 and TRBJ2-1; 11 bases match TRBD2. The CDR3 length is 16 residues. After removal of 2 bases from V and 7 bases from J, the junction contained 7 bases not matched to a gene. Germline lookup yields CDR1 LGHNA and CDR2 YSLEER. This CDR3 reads CASSQPTSGRTNEQFF. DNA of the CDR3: TGCGCCAGCAGCCAACCAACTAGCGGGAGAACAAATGAGCAGTTCTTC.

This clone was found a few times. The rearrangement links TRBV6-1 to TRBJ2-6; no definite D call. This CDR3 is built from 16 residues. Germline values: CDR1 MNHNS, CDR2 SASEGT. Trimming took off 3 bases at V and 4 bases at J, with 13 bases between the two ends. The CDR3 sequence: CASSDATRSGANVLTF. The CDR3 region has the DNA TGTGCCAGCAGTGATGCCACTCGTTCGGGGGCCAACGTCCTGACTTTC.

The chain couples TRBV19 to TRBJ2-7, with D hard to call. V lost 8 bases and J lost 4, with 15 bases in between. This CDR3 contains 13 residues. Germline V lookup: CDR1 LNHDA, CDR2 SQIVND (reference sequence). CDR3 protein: CASSPASLYEQYF. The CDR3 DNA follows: TGTGCCAGTTCTCCCGCGTCCCTTTACGAGCAGTACTTC.

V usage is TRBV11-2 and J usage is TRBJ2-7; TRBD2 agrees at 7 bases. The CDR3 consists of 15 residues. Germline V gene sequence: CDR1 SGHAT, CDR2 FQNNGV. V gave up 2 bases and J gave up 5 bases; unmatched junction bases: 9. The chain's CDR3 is CASSLISREHNEQYF. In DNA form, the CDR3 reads TGTGCCAGCAGCTTAATCTCGCGGGAGCATAACGAGCAGTACTTC.

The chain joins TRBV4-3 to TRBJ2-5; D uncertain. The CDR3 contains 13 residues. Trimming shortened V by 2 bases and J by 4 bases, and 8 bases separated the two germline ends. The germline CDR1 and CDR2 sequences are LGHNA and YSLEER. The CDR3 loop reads CASSQSLGETQYF. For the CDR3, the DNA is TGCGCCAGCAGCCAATCCTTAGGAGAGACCCAGTACTTC.

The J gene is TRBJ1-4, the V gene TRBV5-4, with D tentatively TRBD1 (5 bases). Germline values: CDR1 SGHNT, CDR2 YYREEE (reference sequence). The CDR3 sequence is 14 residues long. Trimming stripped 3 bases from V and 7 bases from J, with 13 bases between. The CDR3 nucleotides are TGTGCCAGCAGCTCCTCAGGGTCTCCTGAAAAACTGTTTTTT. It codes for CASSSSGSPEKLFF. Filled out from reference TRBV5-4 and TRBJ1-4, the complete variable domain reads ETGVTQSPTHLIKTRGQQVTLRCSSQSGHNTVSWYQQALGQGPQFIFQYYREEENGRGNFPPRFSGLQFPNYSSELNVNALELDDSALYLCASSSSGSPEKLFFGSGTQLSVL.

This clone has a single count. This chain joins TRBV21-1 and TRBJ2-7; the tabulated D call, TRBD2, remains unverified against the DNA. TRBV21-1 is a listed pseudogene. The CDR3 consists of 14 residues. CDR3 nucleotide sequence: TGTGCCAGCAGCCGACGGGACGGGGGTTACGAGCAGTACTTC. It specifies CASSRRDGGYEQYF.

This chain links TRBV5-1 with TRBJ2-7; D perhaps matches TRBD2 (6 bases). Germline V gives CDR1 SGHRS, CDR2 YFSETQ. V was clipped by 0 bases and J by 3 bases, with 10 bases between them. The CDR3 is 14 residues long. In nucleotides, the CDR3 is TGCGCCAGCAGCTTGGTCGGGACTGACTACGAGCAGTACTTC. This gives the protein CASSLVGTDYEQYF.

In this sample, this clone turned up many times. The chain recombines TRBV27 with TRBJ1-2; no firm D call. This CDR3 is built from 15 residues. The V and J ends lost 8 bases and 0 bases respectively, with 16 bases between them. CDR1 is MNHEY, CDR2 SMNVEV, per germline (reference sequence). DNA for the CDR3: TGTGCCAGCCGACCCCCCACCGGCGCTAACTATGGCTACACCTTC. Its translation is CASRPPTGANYGYTF.

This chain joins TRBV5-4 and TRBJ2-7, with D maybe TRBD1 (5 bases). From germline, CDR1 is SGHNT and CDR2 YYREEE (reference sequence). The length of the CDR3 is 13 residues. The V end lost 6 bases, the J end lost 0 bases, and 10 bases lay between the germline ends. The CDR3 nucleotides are TGTGCCAGCATGGACATCAGCTCCTACGAGCAGTACTTC. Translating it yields CASMDISSYEQYF.

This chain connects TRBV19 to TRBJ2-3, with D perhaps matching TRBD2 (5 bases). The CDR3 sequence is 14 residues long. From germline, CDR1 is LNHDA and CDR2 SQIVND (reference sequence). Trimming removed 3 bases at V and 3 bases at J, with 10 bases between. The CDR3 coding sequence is TGTGCCAGTAGTATCGGAGGTCAAACAGATACGCAGTATTTT. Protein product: CASSIGGQTDTQYF.

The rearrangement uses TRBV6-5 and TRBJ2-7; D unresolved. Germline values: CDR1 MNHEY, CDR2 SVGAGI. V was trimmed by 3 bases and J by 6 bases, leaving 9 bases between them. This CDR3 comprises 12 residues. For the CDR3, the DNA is TGTGCCAGCAGTTATCCTCCTTCCGAGCAGTACTTC. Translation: CASSYPPSEQYF.

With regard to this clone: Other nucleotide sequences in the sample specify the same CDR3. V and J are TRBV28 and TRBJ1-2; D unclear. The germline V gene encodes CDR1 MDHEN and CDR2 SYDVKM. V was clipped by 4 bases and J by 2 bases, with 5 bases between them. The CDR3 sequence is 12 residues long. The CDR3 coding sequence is TGTGCCAGCAGTTCGAGGAACTATGGCTACACCTTC. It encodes CASSSRNYGYTF.

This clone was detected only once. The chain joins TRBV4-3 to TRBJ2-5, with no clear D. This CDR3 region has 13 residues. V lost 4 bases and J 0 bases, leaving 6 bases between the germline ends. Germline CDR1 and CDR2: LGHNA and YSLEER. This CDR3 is CASSLSYQETQYF. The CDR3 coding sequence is TGCGCCAGCAGCCTATCGTACCAAGAGACCCAGTACTTC.

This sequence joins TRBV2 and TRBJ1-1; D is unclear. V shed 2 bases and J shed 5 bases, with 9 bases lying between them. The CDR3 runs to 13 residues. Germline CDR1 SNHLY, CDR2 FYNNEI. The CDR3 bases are TGTGCCAGCAGTGAAATTCAGGCTACTGAAGCTTTCTTT. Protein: CASSEIQATEAFF.

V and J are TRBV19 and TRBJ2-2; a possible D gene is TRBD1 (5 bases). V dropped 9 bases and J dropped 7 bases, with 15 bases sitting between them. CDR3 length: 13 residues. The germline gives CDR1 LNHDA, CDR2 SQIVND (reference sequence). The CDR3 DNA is TGTGCCAGCAAGAGTACGCAGGGCGGGGAGCTGTTTTTT. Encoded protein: CASKSTQGGELFF.

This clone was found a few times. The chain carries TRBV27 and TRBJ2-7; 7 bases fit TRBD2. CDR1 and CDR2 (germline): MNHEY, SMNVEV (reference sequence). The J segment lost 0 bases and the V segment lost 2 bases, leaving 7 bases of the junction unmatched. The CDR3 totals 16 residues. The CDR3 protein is CASSLTVASGSYEQYF. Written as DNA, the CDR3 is TGTGCCAGCAGTTTAACAGTGGCTAGCGGCTCCTACGAGCAGTACTTC.

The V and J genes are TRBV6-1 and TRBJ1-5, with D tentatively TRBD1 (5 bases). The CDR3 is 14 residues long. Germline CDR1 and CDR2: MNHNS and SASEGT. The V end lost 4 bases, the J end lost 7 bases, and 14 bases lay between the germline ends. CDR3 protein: CASSAQRGGQPQHF. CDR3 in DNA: TGTGCCAGCAGTGCCCAGCGTGGGGGACAGCCCCAGCATTTT.

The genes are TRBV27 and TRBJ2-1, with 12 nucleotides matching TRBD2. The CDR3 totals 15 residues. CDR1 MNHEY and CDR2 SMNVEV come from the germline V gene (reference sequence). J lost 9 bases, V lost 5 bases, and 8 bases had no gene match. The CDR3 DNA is TGTGCCAGCAGTCGGAAGCTAGCGGGAGGGGGTGAGCAGTTCTTC. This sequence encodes CASSRKLAGGGEQFF.

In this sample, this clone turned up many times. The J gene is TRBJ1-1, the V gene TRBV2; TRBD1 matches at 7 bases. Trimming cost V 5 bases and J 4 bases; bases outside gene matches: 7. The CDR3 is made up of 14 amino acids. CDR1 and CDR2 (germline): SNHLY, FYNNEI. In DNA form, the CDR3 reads TGTGCCAGCAGTAAACAGGGGACGGGCACTGAAGCTTTCTTT. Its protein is CASSKQGTGTEAFF.